This entry lists 30 T cell receptor beta chains sequenced from one sample in a study of control samples from healthy donors and cancer patients. The protocol was immunoSEQ multiplex PCR, while the TCRdb copy is restricted to in-frame clones and leaves out a portion. Here the sample spans hundreds of thousands of clones, about nine tenths being singletons. Material: PBMCs. Receptors originate from a man aged 35 to 55 with head and neck cancer.

This clone has just one count. The chain couples TRBV5-6 to TRBJ2-2; D is unclear. V was clipped by 0 bases and J by 5 bases, with 8 bases between them. The germline V gene has CDR1 SGHDT and CDR2 YYEEEE. The CDR3 length is 14 residues. CDR3 coding DNA: TGTGCCAGCAGCTTGGAGAAGCGAACCGGGGAGCTGTTTTTT. It encodes CASSLEKRTGELFF.

CDR3 sequence: CASSQGVGIRFF. The CDR3 coding sequence is TGTGCCAGCAGCCAAGGCGTGGGAATTCGGTTCTTC. The chain has TRBV3-1 (or the pseudogene TRBV3-2) and TRBJ2-1; D is uncertain. There are 12 residues in the CDR3. V was shortened by 1 base and J by 15 bases, with 13 bases between the two germline ends. Germline CDR1 is LGHDT and CDR2 is YNNKEL (reference sequence).

In this sample, this clone turned up once. V usage is TRBV2 and J usage is TRBJ1-1, with TRBD1 as a possible D gene (6 bases). This CDR3 is built from 14 residues. CDR1 SNHLY and CDR2 FYNNEI come from the germline V gene. V was cut by 6 bases and J by 4 bases, with 15 bases left in between. The CDR3 region is CASREQGMSTEAFF. The CDR3 region has the DNA TGTGCCAGCAGGGAACAGGGTATGAGCACTGAAGCTTTCTTT.

V and J are TRBV3-1 (or the pseudogene TRBV3-2) and TRBJ2-1; no definite D call. The V and J ends lost 2 bases and 7 bases respectively, with 15 bases between them. The CDR3 contains 15 residues. Germline assignment: CDR1 LGHDT and CDR2 YNNKEL (reference sequence). CDR3 sequence reads: CASSQSLLWDNEQFF. The CDR3 DNA is TGTGCCAGCAGCCAAAGCCTCCTTTGGGATAATGAGCAGTTCTTC.

This clone has only a few counts. The chain is built from TRBV7-6 and TRBJ1-5, with D maybe TRBD1 (6 bases). The CDR3 totals 17 residues. V was cut by 2 bases and J by 2 bases, with 16 bases left in between. Germline-derived CDR1 and CDR2 are SGHVS and FNYEAQ. The CDR3 sequence is CASSLRGSGEGNQPQHF. In DNA, the CDR3 is TGTGCCAGCAGCTTAAGGGGGTCAGGGGAGGGCAATCAGCCCCAGCATTTT.

The CDR3 DNA reads TGTGCCAGCAGCTCCCAGCGGGGCCGCTCTGGGGCCAACGTCCTGACTTTC. Translating it yields CASSSQRGRSGANVLTF. The chain has TRBV11-3 and TRBJ2-6; 7 bases agree with TRBD2. V was pared by 4 bases and J by 0 bases, with 6 bases of the junction left unmatched. Germline V CDR1 and CDR2: SGHNT, YENEEA. The CDR3 has 17 residues.

Notes on this clone: Different DNA sequences within this sample yield the same CDR3. This chain links TRBV5-8 with TRBJ1-6; unclear D gene. Germline lookup yields CDR1 SGHTS and CDR2 YDEGEE. The ends were cut back, 2 bases at V and 7 bases at J, with 7 bases in the middle. This CDR3 has 13 amino acids. The CDR3 region has the DNA TGTGCCAGCAGCTTAAGAAGGAATTCACCCCTCCACTTT. Amino acid sequence: CASSLRRNSPLHF.

The chain recombines TRBV27 with TRBJ2-7; TRBD2 is a possible D gene (6 bases). This CDR3 contains 13 residues. V lost 3 bases and J lost 2, with 8 bases in between. Germline CDR1 reads MNHEY; CDR2 reads SMNVEV (reference sequence). CDR3 loop: CASSLGLAYEQYF. DNA of the CDR3: TGTGCCAGCAGTTTGGGACTGGCCTACGAGCAGTACTTC.

The count of this clone is one. The V gene is TRBV28, the J gene TRBJ1-3, with D hard to call. V was shortened by 2 bases and J by 0 bases, with 5 bases between the two germline ends. CDR1 and CDR2 from the germline V gene are MDHEN and SYDVKM. The CDR3 has 14 amino acids. Here the CDR3 DNA reads TGTGCCAGCAGTTTAGAGAGCTCTGGAAACACCATATATTTT. Translating it yields CASSLESSGNTIYF. Based on the CDR3 plus reference TRBV28 and TRBJ1-3, the full variable domain is DVKVTQSSRYLVKRTGEKVFLECVQDMDHENMFWYRQDPGLGLRLIYFSYDVKMKEKGDIPEGYSVSREKKERFSLILESASTNQTSMYLCASSLESSGNTIYFGEGSWLTVV.

V usage is TRBV9 and J usage is TRBJ2-1; maybe TRBD2 (7 bases). Trimming pared 7 bases from V and 8 bases from J, leaving 19 bases between. The CDR3 is made up of 14 amino acids. The germline gives CDR1 SGDLS, CDR2 YYNGEE. The CDR3, as DNA: TGTGCCAGCGGTGGGGGCGGGAGAACCTATGAGCAGTTCTTC. It specifies CASGGGGRTYEQFF.

This sequence joins TRBV11-2 and TRBJ2-2; TRBD2 is a possible D gene (5 bases). The CDR3 is 15 residues long. Trimming took 2 bases from V and 4 from J, leaving 11 bases between them. Germline V gene lookup returns CDR1 SGHAT and CDR2 FQNNGV. CDR3 protein: CASSLLGESTGELFF. The CDR3 DNA follows: TGTGCCAGCAGCTTACTCGGGGAGAGCACCGGGGAGCTGTTTTTT.

In this sample, this clone turned up once. This chain joins TRBV5-1 and TRBJ1-6; no definite D call. Germline V gene sequence: CDR1 SGHRS, CDR2 YFSETQ. The V gene lost 0 bases and the J gene lost 9 bases, with 10 bases spanning the gap. The CDR3 has 14 residues. The CDR3 here is CASSLDGDSSPLHF. CDR3 coding DNA: TGCGCCAGCAGCTTGGACGGGGATAGTTCACCCCTCCACTTT.

This clone has a single count. This chain connects TRBV29-1 to TRBJ1-1; D gene unclear. The germline V gene has CDR1 SQVTM and CDR2 ANQGSEA. The length of the CDR3 is 10 residues. Trimming removed 7 bases at V and 5 bases at J, with 8 bases between. CDR3 region: CSASVTEAFF. The CDR3 DNA follows: TGCAGCGCTTCGGTGACTGAAGCTTTCTTT.

The rearrangement joins TRBV5-1 to TRBJ2-2, with 9 bases that match TRBD1. Germline CDR1 and CDR2: SGHRS and YFSETQ. The CDR3 sequence is 16 residues long. After removal of 4 bases from V and 3 bases from J, the junction contained 7 bases not matched to a gene. In DNA form, the CDR3 reads TGCGCCAGCAGCCTAGGACAGGGGTTAGACACCGGGGAGCTGTTTTTT. It translates to CASSLGQGLDTGELFF. Supplemented by reference TRBV5-1 and TRBJ2-2, the full variable domain reads KAGVTQTPRYLIKTRGQQVTLSCSPISGHRSVSWYQQTPGQGLQFLFEYFSETQRNKGNFPGRFSGRQFSNSRSEMNVSTLELGDSALYLCASSLGQGLDTGELFFGEGSRLTVL.

The rearrangement joins TRBV7-8 to TRBJ1-1, with D perhaps matching TRBD1 (6 bases). The CDR3 is 15 amino acids. Germline-derived CDR1 and CDR2 are SGHVS and FQNEAQ. The ends were cut back, 1 base at V and 6 bases at J, with 15 bases in the middle. CDR3: CASSLVGARTAEAFF. The CDR3 DNA sequence: TGTGCCAGCAGCTTAGTGGGGGCACGAACCGCTGAAGCTTTCTTT.

The chain links TRBV7-2 to TRBJ2-1, with 10 bases that match TRBD2. Per the germline V gene, CDR1 is SGHTA and CDR2 is FQGNSA. The junction had 5 bases not matched to a gene; V was cut back by 5 bases and J by 4 bases. The CDR3 runs to 15 residues. CDR3 loop: CASSLSSGSYNEQFF. Written as DNA, the CDR3 is TGTGCCAGCAGCCTCTCTAGCGGGAGTTACAATGAGCAGTTCTTC.

A single count supports this clone. V and J are TRBV6-6 and TRBJ2-3; 11 bases map to TRBD2. CDR1 is MNHNY, CDR2 SVGAGI, per germline (reference sequence). The J segment lost 5 bases and the V segment lost 6 bases, leaving 10 bases of the junction unmatched. The CDR3 consists of 16 residues. The CDR3 DNA sequence: TGTGCCAGCAGCCGCTTAGCGGGGGGGCTAGGAGATACGCAGTATTTT. It codes for CASSRLAGGLGDTQYF.

The J gene is TRBJ1-6, the V gene TRBV9; no clear D gene. Trimming took off 0 bases at V and 8 bases at J, with 12 bases between the two ends. This CDR3 contains 15 residues. Germline V gene sequence: CDR1 SGDLS, CDR2 YYNGEE. The CDR3 reads CASSVAGSRDSPLHF. CDR3 DNA: TGTGCCAGCAGCGTAGCGGGTTCAAGGGATTCACCCCTCCACTTT.

This clone was picked up a small number of times. The chain links TRBV7-9 to TRBJ1-1; D perhaps matches TRBD1 (5 bases). The CDR3 runs 14 residues. Per germline, CDR1 SEHNR and CDR2 FQNEAQ (reference sequence). The germline V and J ends were trimmed by 1 base and 4 bases, with 10 bases remaining between them. The CDR3 coding sequence is TGTGCCAGCAGCTTAGTGCAGGGTGGCACTGAAGCTTTCTTT. It encodes CASSLVQGGTEAFF.

This chain's CDR3 is CSASNPRGGQGNTEAFF. DNA for the CDR3: TGCAGTGCTAGTAATCCGCGGGGGGGCCAAGGGAACACTGAAGCTTTCTTT. This sequence joins TRBV20-1 and TRBJ1-1; weak D call: TRBD1 (6 bases). Germline V CDR1 and CDR2: DFQATT, SNEGSKA (reference sequence). Deletions cut 3 bases from V and 1 base from J, with 21 bases between. CDR3 size: 17 residues.

For this clone: The same CDR3 arises from other DNA sequences in this sample as well. CDR3 DNA sequence: TGTGCCAGCTCACCAGGGACAGGGGGACGTGAGACCCAGTACTTC. As protein: CASSPGTGGRETQYF. The chain recombines TRBV18 with TRBJ2-5, with 11 bases fitting TRBD1. CDR1 and CDR2 (germline): KGHSH, LQKENI. Trimming removed 2 bases from V and 5 bases from J; junction bases left unmatched: 4. This CDR3 has 15 amino acids.

This clone was observed a single time. The chain carries TRBV30 and TRBJ2-3; no clear D gene. V was pared by 0 bases and J by 5 bases, with 9 bases between. The CDR3 extends over 13 amino acids. Germline CDR1 GTSNPN, CDR2 SVGIG (reference sequence). Written as DNA, the CDR3 is TGTGCCTGGAGTGTTGACTGGGAAGATACGCAGTATTTT. Translating it yields CAWSVDWEDTQYF.

The gene calls are TRBV4-1 and TRBJ1-1; tentative D call: TRBD1 (5 bases). The CDR3 sequence is 16 residues long. Germline V lookup: CDR1 MGHRA, CDR2 YSYEKL. V gave up 1 base and J gave up 1 base, with 13 bases separating them. The CDR3 reads CASSQVEGYQNTEAFF. In nucleotides, the CDR3 is TGCGCCAGCAGCCAAGTCGAGGGGTATCAGAACACTGAAGCTTTCTTT.

A remark on this clone: The same CDR3 arises from other DNA sequences in this sample as well. The chain links TRBV18 to TRBJ2-3, with no clear D. The CDR3 spans 11 residues. V lost 1 base to trimming and J lost 6 bases, with 2 bases between them. Germline V gene lookup returns CDR1 KGHSH and CDR2 LQKENI. CDR3 nucleotide sequence: TGTGCCAGCTCACCACGGGATACGCAGTATTTT. This sequence encodes CASSPRDTQYF.

The sample holds a few counts of this clone. The chain joins TRBV24-1 to TRBJ1-2; TRBD1 aligns across 7 bases. Germline loops: CDR1 KGHDR, CDR2 SFDVKD. J gave up 7 bases and V 2 bases, and 3 bases lay outside the gene matches. The CDR3 is 13 residues long. The CDR3 nucleotides are TGTGCCACCAGTGATTCAGGGGGTCGTGGCTACACCTTC. Translation: CATSDSGGRGYTF.

The chain has TRBV6-5 and TRBJ1-1; 10 bases are shared with TRBD1. CDR3 length: 13 residues. Unmatched junction bases numbered 2, after V lost 2 bases and J lost 8 bases. Germline V lookup: CDR1 MNHEY, CDR2 SVGAGI. CDR3: CASSYGQGGEAFF. The CDR3 DNA sequence: TGTGCCAGCAGTTACGGACAGGGGGGAGAAGCTTTCTTT.

The J gene is TRBJ2-2, the V gene TRBV6-6; 13 bases are a match to TRBD2. V was pared by 7 bases and J by 5 bases, with 4 bases of the junction left unmatched. The germline V gene has CDR1 MNHNY and CDR2 SVGAGI (reference sequence). This CDR3 has 15 amino acids. The CDR3 spells CASTLLAGGTGELFF. In DNA, the CDR3 is TGTGCCAGCACCTTACTAGCGGGAGGGACCGGGGAGCTGTTTTTT.

V and J are TRBV7-2 and TRBJ2-1; D tentatively reads TRBD1 or TRBD2 (5 bases each). V dropped 1 base and J dropped 7 bases, with 17 bases sitting between them. Germline CDR1 SGHTA, CDR2 FQGNSA. This CDR3 spans 16 amino acids. CDR3 nucleotide sequence: TGTGCCAGCAGCTTAGGCTTGGGACCGCTGGAGAATGAGCAGTTCTTC. Translating it yields CASSLGLGPLENEQFF.

In this sample, this clone turned up once. The rearrangement joins TRBV28 to TRBJ1-6, with no clear D. CDR1 and CDR2 from the germline V gene are MDHEN and SYDVKM. Trimming left V 7 bases short and J 8 bases short, with 21 bases between. The CDR3 is made up of 16 amino acids. As DNA, the CDR3 is TGTGCCAGCACCTTCCTTTGGCCGAACCCCTATTCACCCCTCCACTTT. Translation gives CASTFLWPNPYSPLHF.

The CDR3 DNA reads as TGCAGCTGTCGAGTAGTAGCATCGAGCAATGAGCAGTTCTTC. As protein: CSCRVVASSNEQFF. V is TRBV29-1 and J is TRBJ2-1; no clear D gene. The germline V gene has CDR1 SQVTM and CDR2 ANQGSEA. The CDR3 consists of 14 residues. Trimming took off 8 bases at V and 6 bases at J, with 20 bases between the two ends.